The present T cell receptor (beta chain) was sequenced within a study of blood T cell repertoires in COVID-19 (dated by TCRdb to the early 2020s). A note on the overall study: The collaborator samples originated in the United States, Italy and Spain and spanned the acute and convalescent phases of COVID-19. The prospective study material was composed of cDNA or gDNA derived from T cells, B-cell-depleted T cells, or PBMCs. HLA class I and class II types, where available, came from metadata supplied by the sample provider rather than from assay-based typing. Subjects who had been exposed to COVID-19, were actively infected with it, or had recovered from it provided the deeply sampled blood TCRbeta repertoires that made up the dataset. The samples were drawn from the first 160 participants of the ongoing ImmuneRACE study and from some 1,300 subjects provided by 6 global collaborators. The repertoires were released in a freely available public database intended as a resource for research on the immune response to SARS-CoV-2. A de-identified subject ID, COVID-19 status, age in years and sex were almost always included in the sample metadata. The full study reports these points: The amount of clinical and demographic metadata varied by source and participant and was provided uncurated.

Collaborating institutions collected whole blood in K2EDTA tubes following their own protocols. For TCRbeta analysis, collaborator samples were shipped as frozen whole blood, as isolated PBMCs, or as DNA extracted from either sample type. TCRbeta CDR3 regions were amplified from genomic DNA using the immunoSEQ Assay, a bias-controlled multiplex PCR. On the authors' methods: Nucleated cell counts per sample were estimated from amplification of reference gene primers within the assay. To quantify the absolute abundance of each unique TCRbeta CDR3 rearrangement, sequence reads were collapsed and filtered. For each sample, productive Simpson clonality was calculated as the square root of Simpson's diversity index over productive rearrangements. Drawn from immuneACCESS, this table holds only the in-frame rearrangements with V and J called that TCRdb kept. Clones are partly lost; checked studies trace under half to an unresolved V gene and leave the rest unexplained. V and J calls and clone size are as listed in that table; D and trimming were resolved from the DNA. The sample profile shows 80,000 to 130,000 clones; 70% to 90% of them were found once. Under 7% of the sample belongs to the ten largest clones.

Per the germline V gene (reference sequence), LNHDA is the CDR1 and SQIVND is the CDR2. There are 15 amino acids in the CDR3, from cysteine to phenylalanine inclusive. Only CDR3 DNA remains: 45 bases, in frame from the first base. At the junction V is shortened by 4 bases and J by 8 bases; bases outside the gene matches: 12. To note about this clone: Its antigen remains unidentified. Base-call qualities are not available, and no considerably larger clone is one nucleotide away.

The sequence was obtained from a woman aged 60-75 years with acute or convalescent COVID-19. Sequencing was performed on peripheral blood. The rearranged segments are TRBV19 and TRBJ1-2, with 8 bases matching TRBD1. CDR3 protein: CASSTGQGSRQGYTF. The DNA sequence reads TGTGCCAGTAGTACCGGACAGGGATCACGGCAGGGCTACACCTTC.